The 15 T cell receptor beta chains presented below share a single source sample, sequenced in a study of identical twins. TCRdb called the 5' RACE reads again in MiXCR, with one record for every CDR3 protein. The sample includes 1,800,000 or so distinct CDR3 sequences, less than 40% of them seen just once. Sequenced material: cord blood. Receptor source: a newborn girl in good health.

This clonotype came up a few times. This sequence joins TRBV25-1 and TRBJ1-1; D is uncertain. The CDR3 extends over 13 amino acids. V lost 2 bases and J 3 bases, leaving 7 bases between the germline ends. Per the germline V gene, CDR1 is MGHDK and CDR2 is SYGVNS. DNA of the CDR3: TGTGCCAGCAGTGAACACCGGGACACTGAAGCTTTCTTT. Amino acid sequence: CASSEHRDTEAFF.

To note about this clonotype: A read error may produce the germline difference seen at one junction end. V usage is TRBV7-2 and J usage is TRBJ2-1; 10 bases are shared with TRBD2. This CDR3 comprises 15 residues. Germline lookup yields CDR1 SGHTA and CDR2 FQGNSA. Written as DNA, the CDR3 is TGTGCCGGCAGCTTTCTAGCGGGAGTCGGCAATGAGCAGTTCTTC. Its protein is CAGSFLAGVGNEQFF.

This sequence joins TRBV14 and TRBJ2-7; D perhaps matches TRBD1 (6 bases). V was clipped by 7 bases and J by 1 base, with 14 bases between them. CDR3 length: 14 amino acids. Germline assignment: CDR1 SGHDN and CDR2 FVKESK. The CDR3 DNA sequence: TGTGCCAGCAACCCGCAGGGGATATCCTACGAGCAGTACTTC. It codes for CASNPQGISYEQYF. The full variable domain, rest sourced from reference TRBV14 and TRBJ2-7, is EAGVTQFPSHSVIEKGQTVTLRCDPISGHDNLYWYRRVMGKEIKFLLHFVKESKQDESGMPNNRFLAERTGGTYSTLKVQPAELEDSGVYFCASNPQGISYEQYFGPGTRLTVT.

As for this clonotype: This could be a read error, since a much larger clone is one nucleotide away. V is TRBV29-1 and J is TRBJ2-1, with TRBD2 matching over 7 bases. Germline CDR1 SQVTM, CDR2 ANQGSEA. The CDR3 loop spans 13 amino acids. V lost 5 bases, J lost 9 bases, and 10 bases stayed unmatched. CDR3 nucleotides: TGCAGCGTTTTATCGGGACTATCGCGTGAGCAGTTCTTC. Protein sequence: CSVLSGLSREQFF.

The J gene is TRBJ2-3, the V gene TRBV5-1; 8 nucleotides match TRBD1. Looked up from germline, CDR1 is SGHRS and CDR2 is YFSETQ. CDR3 length: 14 amino acids. Trimming at V came to 4 bases and at J to 4 bases, leaving 5 bases not matched to a gene. CDR3 protein: CASSSRTGSDTQYF. In nucleotides, the CDR3 is TGCGCCAGCAGCAGCAGGACAGGGTCAGATACGCAGTATTTT.

This clonotype occurred a few times. This chain links TRBV6-6 with TRBJ2-3, with 9 bases that match TRBD2. The CDR3 runs 14 residues. Trimming took 6 bases from V and 5 from J; bases not matched to a gene: 6. Germline CDR1 and CDR2: MNHNY and SVGAGI (reference sequence). The CDR3 here is CASRASGNQDTQYF. For the CDR3, the DNA is TGTGCCAGCAGGGCTAGCGGGAATCAAGATACGCAGTATTTT.

The V call is TRBV20-1, the J call TRBJ2-3; TRBD2 aligns across 7 bases. This CDR3 region has 16 residues. The V and J ends lost 6 bases and 2 bases, in that order; junction bases with no gene match: 14. Germline V CDR1 and CDR2: DFQATT, SNEGSKA (reference sequence). DNA of the CDR3: TGCAGTGCCTCACATCAAGCGGGACCCCTCACAGATACGCAGTATTTT. This codes for CSASHQAGPLTDTQYF.

This clonotype was picked up one time. This chain uses TRBV12-3 or TRBV12-4 with TRBJ2-7; 11 bases align to TRBD1. The length of the CDR3 is 14 residues. V trimming: 4 bases; J trimming: 4 bases; junction bases outside the gene matches: 3. CDR3 DNA sequence: TGTGCCAGCAGTTGGGGACAGGGGGGATACGAGCAGTACTTC. Translation: CASSWGQGGYEQYF.

Worth noting for this clonotype: A much larger clone lies a single base off, so this may be a read error. This rearrangement joins TRBV29-1 to TRBJ2-1, with TRBD1 as a possible D gene (6 bases). Germline V CDR1 and CDR2: SQVTM, ANQGSEA. Trimming left V 5 bases short and J 0 bases short, with 17 bases between. This CDR3 is 16 amino acids long. CDR3 in amino acids: CSVTQGALYSYNEQFF. CDR3 coding DNA: TGCAGCGTTACACAGGGCGCCCTATACTCCTACAATGAGCAGTTCTTC.

The chain joins TRBV20-1 to TRBJ1-4; tentative D call: TRBD1 (5 bases). This CDR3 region has 16 residues. Deletions cut 6 bases from V and 7 bases from J, with 24 bases between. Germline V gives CDR1 DFQATT, CDR2 SNEGSKA (reference sequence). The CDR3 sequence: CSARLREAGGGEKLFF. In DNA, the CDR3 is TGCAGTGCCCGCCTCAGAGAGGCCGGGGGAGGTGAAAAACTGTTTTTT.

The chain employs TRBV20-1 and TRBJ2-1, with a possible D match to TRBD2 (7 bases). Trimming pared 5 bases from V and 0 bases from J, leaving 11 bases between. CDR1 and CDR2 from the germline V gene are DFQATT and SNEGSKA (reference sequence). The CDR3 contains 14 residues. CDR3 residues: CSAGGASSYNEQFF. In DNA form, the CDR3 reads TGCAGTGCTGGGGGGGCGAGCTCCTACAATGAGCAGTTCTTC.

V usage is TRBV27 and J usage is TRBJ2-1; no firm D call. The CDR3 sequence is 13 residues long. Trimming shortened V by 3 bases and J by 3 bases, and 6 bases separated the two germline ends. Germline-derived CDR1 and CDR2 are MNHEY and SMNVEV (reference sequence). As DNA, the CDR3 is TGTGCCAGCAGTTTTAGGGTCTACAATGAGCAGTTCTTC. Translation: CASSFRVYNEQFF.

This clonotype was seen more than once but under ten times. This sequence joins TRBV28 and TRBJ1-5; 9 positions match TRBD1. The germline gives CDR1 MDHEN, CDR2 SYDVKM. With V trimmed by 6 bases and J by 6 bases, 6 bases remained unmatched. This CDR3 is built from 14 residues. The CDR3 spells CASSRDRDGQPQHF. CDR3 bases: TGTGCCAGCAGCCGGGACAGGGATGGTCAGCCCCAGCATTTT.

V gene TRBV28 combines with J gene TRBJ2-5; no clear D gene. Between the trimmed V and J ends, which lost 2 bases and 11 bases, there was a span of 24 bases. CDR1 is MDHEN, CDR2 SYDVKM, per germline. The length of the CDR3 is 16 residues. DNA for the CDR3: TGTGCCAGCAGTTTAGGCCAAACGCTCTCCTACAATGAGCAGTACTTC. Protein: CASSLGQTLSYNEQYF.

This clonotype was detected only a few times. This chain connects TRBV7-2 to TRBJ2-3, with D possibly matching TRBD2 (5 bases). V lost 4 bases and J 8 bases, leaving 13 bases between the germline ends. Germline V gene data show CDR1 as SGHTA and CDR2 as FQGNSA. This CDR3 is built from 13 residues. This CDR3 reads CASSSVDYSTQYF. Written as DNA, the CDR3 is TGTGCCAGCAGCTCGGTCGACTACTCTACGCAGTATTTT.